The following is a T cell receptor beta chain sequence with its context. Antigen specificity is unknown. The CDR3 is made up of 17 amino acids. V lost 4 bases and J 1 base, leaving 18 bases between the germline ends. CDR1 SGHDT and CDR2 YYEEEE come from the germline V gene. The entry originates in a study of cytomegalovirus exposure and HLA in healthy donors. Study results and limitations: Later analysis demonstrated an association between a missense DCLRE1C variant and TCR beta V- and J-gene trimming. Another analysis was done later, and it associated 17,000 or so TCR beta sequences with HLA alleles at 0.05 false discovery rate. Being productive about 87% or about 30% of the time was typical of most TCR beta V segments in an earlier analysis.

Primers for the PCR totalled 60 Vbeta and 13 Jbeta. The repertoire was sequenced with immunoSEQ multiplex PCR; TCRdb's copy has only in-frame clones and lacks some. This sample carries about 120,000 clones, roughly 70% of them seen once, and the ten largest clones take more than 1.5%. This receptor was identified in a young woman in good health and CMV-seronegative. This sequence joins TRBV5-6 and TRBJ1-3; D perhaps matches TRBD1 (5 bases). Sequenced sample: PBMCs. CDR3 sequence (DNA): TGTGCCAGCAGCCTGCGACAGTCGCTAAGTTCTGGAAACACCATATATTTT. It translates to CASSLRQSLSSGNTIYF.